This T cell receptor (beta chain) was documented in a study of technical replicates of blood from several donors. The assay was immunoSEQ multiplex PCR, and TCRdb's table has in-frame clones only and misses some. In the table there are more than 65,000 clones, around 90% of which are singletons. The CDR3 runs 17 residues. The ends lost 3 bases at V and 7 bases at J; junction bases unmatched: 8. CDR1 is SGHRS and CDR2 is YFSETQ in the germline V gene. V usage is TRBV5-1 and J usage is TRBJ2-2, with TRBD2 identical over 14 bases. This TCR derives from a human donor in good health. Sequenced material: T cells isolated from PBMCs. The CDR3 reads CASSWPGLAGVGGELFF. DNA for the CDR3: TGCGCCAGCAGCTGGCCGGGACTAGCGGGGGTCGGCGGGGAGCTGTTTTTT.